These T cell receptor beta chains were read from a single sample in a study of blood T cell repertoires in COVID-19. Profiling relied on immunoSEQ multiplex PCR, and the TCRdb table lists in-frame clones only, not all of them. Seen here are tens of thousands of clones, 84% observed once, and the top ten hold roughly 1.4%. The sample taken for sequencing was peripheral blood. The receptors originated from a man aged 50 or older with acute or convalescent COVID-19. CDR3s include the opening cysteine and the closing phenylalanine or tryptophan. D genes are given only for firm matches. Expanded clones get a size class; other rows say once, few or many, or leave the size out.

CDR3 length	D gene	V gene	clone size	J gene	CDR3 DNA	CDR3 protein
16	-	TRBV5-1	once	TRBJ1-1	TGCGCCAGCAGCCCCCGGGGGGGTGGGAGCGAGACTGAAGCTTTCTTT	CASSPRGGGSETEAFF
17	-	TRBV6-1	-	TRBJ1-3	TGTGCCAGCAGTGAAGCGCGGGGTCTGCGTGGGAGAAACACCATATATTTT	CASSEARGLRGRNTIYF
14	TRBD1	TRBV5-1	-	TRBJ2-7	TGCGCCAGCAGCTGGACAGGATCGGGGTACGAGCAGTACTTC	CASSWTGSGYEQYF
20	TRBD2	TRBV27	-	TRBJ2-3	TGTGCCAGCAGTTGGCGTTTTAGCGGGGGGATACATAGGAGCACAGATACGCAGTATTTT	CASSWRFSGGIHRSTDTQYF
16	TRBD2	TRBV11-3	-	TRBJ2-3	TGTGCCAGCAGCACTGGGACTAGCGGGACCACAGATACGCAGTATTTT	CASSTGTSGTTDTQYF
14	TRBD1	TRBV6-5	-	TRBJ2-4	TGTGCCAGCAGACCCGGGACAGGGAATAACATTCAGTACTTC	CASRPGTGNNIQYF
15	-	TRBV7-2	-	TRBJ1-1	TGTGCCAGCAGCTTATTCACGGGGGAAAGCCTTAAAGCTTTCTTT	CASSLFTGESLKAFF
14	TRBD1	TRBV27	-	TRBJ1-2	TGTGCCAGCAGCTGGGGGACAGGGACCTATGGCTACACCTTC	CASSWGTGTYGYTF
16	TRBD2	TRBV30	-	TRBJ2-3	TGTGCCTGGAGTGTACCGACTAGCGGGAGCGGCGATACGCAGTATTTT	CAWSVPTSGSGDTQYF
13	-	TRBV11-2	-	TRBJ2-5	TGTGCCAGCAGCTCCCCCTGGGCGGAGACCCAGTACTTC	CASSSPWAETQYF
16	-	TRBV24-1	-	TRBJ2-5	TGTGCCACCAGTGATCCGAGCCCGAAACAGCAAGAGACCCAGTACTTC	CATSDPSPKQQETQYF
14	-	TRBV27	once	TRBJ2-1	TGTGCCAGCAGTCCCTTGCGGGATTACAATGAGCAGTTCTTC	CASSPLRDYNEQFF
18	TRBD2	TRBV28	once	TRBJ2-5	TGTGCCAGCAGTAGGACTAGCGGGAGAACGATTAGATTCGAGACCCAGTACTTC	CASSRTSGRTIRFETQYF
17	-	TRBV18	few	TRBJ1-5	TGTGCCAGCTCACCCCCAGGCAGATCCCGGCTCAATCAGCCCCAGCATTTT	CASSPPGRSRLNQPQHF
12	-	TRBV7-2	-	TRBJ2-1	TGTGCCAGCAGCTCTCGGGTCGGTGAGCAGTTCTTC	CASSSRVGEQFF
12	-	TRBV3-1/TRBV3-2	-	TRBJ2-1	TGTGCCAGCAGCCAGGCCAGGCGCCTCCAGTTCTTC	CASSQARRLQFF
17	TRBD2	TRBV28	-	TRBJ2-5	TGTGCCAGCAGTCCATTGATGGGGAGCGGGGGGCAAGAGACCCAGTACTTC	CASSPLMGSGGQETQYF
16	TRBD1	TRBV5-4	-	TRBJ1-4	TGTGCCAGCAGCGCCCGGGACAGGGGAGGGGAGGAAAAACTGTTTTTT	CASSARDRGGEEKLFF
15	-	TRBV19	-	TRBJ2-3	TGTGCCAGTAGTCGGCAGCGCATTGGCACAGATACGCAGTATTTT	CASSRQRIGTDTQYF
18	-	TRBV6-2/TRBV6-3	few	TRBJ2-7	TGTGCCAGCAGTTACTCGGTATGGCTATCTCAGCGAAACAACGAGCAGTACTTC	CASSYSVWLSQRNNEQYF
12	TRBD2	TRBV28	-	TRBJ2-3	TGTGCGGTAGCGGGTGGCACAGATACGCAGTATTTT	CAVAGGTDTQYF
16	-	TRBV7-2	-	TRBJ2-1	TGTGCCAGCAGCAGGGGACTTGCTCGCTCCTACAATGAGCAGTTCTTC	CASSRGLARSYNEQFF
16	TRBD1	TRBV19	-	TRBJ2-3	TGTGCCAGTAGTATCCCGGGACAGGGCTGGGCAGATACGCAGTATTTT	CASSIPGQGWADTQYF
13	-	TRBV19	-	TRBJ1-1	TGTGCCAGTAGTATTGATACGGGGGTTGAAGCTTTCTTT	CASSIDTGVEAFF
13	-	TRBV6-1	-	TRBJ1-5	TGTGCCAGCAGTGAGACAGCGAATCAGCCCCAGCATTTT	CASSETANQPQHF
17	-	TRBV10-1	-	TRBJ2-1	TGCGCCAGCAGTGAGTCGGGGTCAAGTAGCGCATACAATGAGCAGTTCTTC	CASSESGSSSAYNEQFF
12	TRBD1	TRBV6-5	-	TRBJ1-2	TGTGCCAGCAGACAGGGGGAAAGAGGCTACACCTTC	CASRQGERGYTF
18	-	TRBV18	-	TRBJ1-3	TGTGCCAGCTCACGAAAGATGGACAGTCGAAGCTCTGGAAACACCATATATTTT	CASSRKMDSRSSGNTIYF
15	TRBD2	TRBV3-1/TRBV3-2	-	TRBJ2-3	TGTGCCAGCAGCCTGCCTAGCGGAAACACAGATACGCAGTATTTT	CASSLPSGNTDTQYF